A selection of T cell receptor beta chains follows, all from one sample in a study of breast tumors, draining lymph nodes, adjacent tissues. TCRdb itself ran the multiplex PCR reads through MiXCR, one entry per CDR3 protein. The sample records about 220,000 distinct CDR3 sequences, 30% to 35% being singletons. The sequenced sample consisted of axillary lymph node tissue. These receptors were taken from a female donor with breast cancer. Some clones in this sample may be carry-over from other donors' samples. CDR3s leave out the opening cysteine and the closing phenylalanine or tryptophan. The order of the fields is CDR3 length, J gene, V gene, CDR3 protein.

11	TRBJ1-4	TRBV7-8	ASSLREDEKLF
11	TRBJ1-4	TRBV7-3	ASSLTGTGKLF
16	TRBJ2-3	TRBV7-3	ASSLMPGGGGARDTQY
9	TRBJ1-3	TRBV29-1	SVDSGNTIY
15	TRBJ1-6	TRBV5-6	ASSMGGFSSYNSPLH
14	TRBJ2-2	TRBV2	ASSEKGLRGTGELF
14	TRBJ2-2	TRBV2	ASSEAGGPGTGELF
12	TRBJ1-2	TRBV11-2	ASSPARGLGGYT
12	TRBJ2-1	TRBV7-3	ASGRRGYYNEQF
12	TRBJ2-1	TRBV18	ASSRAAGESEQF
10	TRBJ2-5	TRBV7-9	ASSLVAETQY
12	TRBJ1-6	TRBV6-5	ASILGQKDSPLH
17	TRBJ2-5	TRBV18	ASSPSIAGGDIRQETQY
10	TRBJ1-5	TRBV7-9	ASSARPEPQH
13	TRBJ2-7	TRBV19	ASSAYLQGFYEQY
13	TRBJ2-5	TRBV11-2	ASSLAGQGKETQY
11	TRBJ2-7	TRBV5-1	ASSRGAGYEQY
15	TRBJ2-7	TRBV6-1	ASSGRLAGDRNYEQY
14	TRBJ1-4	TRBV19	ASSWTGSTTNEKLF
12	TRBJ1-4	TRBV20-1	SARKGGRNEKLF
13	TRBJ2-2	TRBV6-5	ARGPRGARTGELF
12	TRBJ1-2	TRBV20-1	SASSTGYFSGYT
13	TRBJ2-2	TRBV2	ASLTGPRGTGELF
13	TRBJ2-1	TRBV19	ASTGTGSGYNEQF
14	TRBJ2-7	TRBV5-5	ASSFNAAGGTYEQY
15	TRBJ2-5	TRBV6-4	ASSEPLAGGDGETQY
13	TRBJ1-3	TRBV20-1	SATEPRGAGNTIY
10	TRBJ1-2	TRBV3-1	ASSHLNYGYT
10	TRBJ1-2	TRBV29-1	SVDFRGASYT
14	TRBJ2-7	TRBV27	ASSLSGAGGTYEQY
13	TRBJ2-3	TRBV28	ASNPPLASTDTQY
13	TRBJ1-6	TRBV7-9	ASSVTGTANSPLH
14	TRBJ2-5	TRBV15	ATSSSDSYNGETQY
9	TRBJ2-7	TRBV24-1	ARGGAYEQY
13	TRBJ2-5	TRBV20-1	SAGADSGTQETQY
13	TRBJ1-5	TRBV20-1	SARPSLGSTQPQH
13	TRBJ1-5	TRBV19	ASSIGTGGRQPQH
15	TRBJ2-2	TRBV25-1	ASSDSGLGAYTGELF
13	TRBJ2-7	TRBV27	ASSLSPAGVGEQY
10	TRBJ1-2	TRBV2	ASSAGWYGYT
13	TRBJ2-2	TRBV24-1	ATSETGGRTGELF
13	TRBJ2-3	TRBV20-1	SASRRRAGSDTQY
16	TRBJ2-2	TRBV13	ASSLLPRTGTSAGELF
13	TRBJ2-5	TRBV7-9	ASSLGGQAGETQC
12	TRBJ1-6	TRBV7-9	ASRRTGHNSPLH
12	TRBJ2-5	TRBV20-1	SALLAETQETQY
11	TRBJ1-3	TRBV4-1	ASSQDRGNTIY
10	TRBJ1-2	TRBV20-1	SARERGYGYT
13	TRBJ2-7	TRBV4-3	ASSQGLAGSGEQY
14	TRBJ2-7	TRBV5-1	ASSSMGVAVDYEQY
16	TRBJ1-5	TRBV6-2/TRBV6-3	ASSRPGASVSGNQPQH
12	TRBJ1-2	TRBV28	ATEDPRVGYGYT